This T cell receptor beta chain was identified in a study of cytomegalovirus exposure and HLA in healthy donors. The CDR3 loop spans 14 amino acids. V dropped 2 bases and J dropped 5 bases, with 10 bases sitting between them. Germline V lookup: CDR1 SGHTA, CDR2 FQGNSA. Study-level points and caveats: It was about 150 TCR beta chains that were listed as cytomegalovirus-associated.

The study ran its PCR with 60 Vbeta and 13 Jbeta primers. Clones were read by immunoSEQ multiplex PCR, and TCRdb kept only the in-frame ones, dropping some. The sample lists some 140,000 clones, approximately 73% occurring once. Remarks on this clone: The antigen remains undetermined.

Material for sequencing was PBMCs. V usage is TRBV7-2 and J usage is TRBJ2-1; possible D gene TRBD2, 5 bases. This TCR was sampled from a woman in her forties in good health and CMV-seronegative. The CDR3 protein is CASSLLQADNEQFF. The CDR3 region has the DNA TGTGCCAGCAGCTTATTACAAGCGGACAATGAGCAGTTCTTC.